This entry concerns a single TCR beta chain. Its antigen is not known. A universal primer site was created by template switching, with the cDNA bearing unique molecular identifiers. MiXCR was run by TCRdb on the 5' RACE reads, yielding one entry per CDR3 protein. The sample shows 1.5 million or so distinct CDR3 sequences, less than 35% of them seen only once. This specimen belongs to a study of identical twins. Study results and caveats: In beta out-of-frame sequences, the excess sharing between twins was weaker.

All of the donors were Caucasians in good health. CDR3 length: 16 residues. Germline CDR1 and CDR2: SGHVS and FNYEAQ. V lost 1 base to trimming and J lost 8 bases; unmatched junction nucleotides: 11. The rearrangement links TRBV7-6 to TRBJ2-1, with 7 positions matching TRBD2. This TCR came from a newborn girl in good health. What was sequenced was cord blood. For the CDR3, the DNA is TGTGCCAGCAGCTTAGTTGGGGAGGGCTCCGGATATGAGCAGTTCTTC. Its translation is CASSLVGEGSGYEQFF.